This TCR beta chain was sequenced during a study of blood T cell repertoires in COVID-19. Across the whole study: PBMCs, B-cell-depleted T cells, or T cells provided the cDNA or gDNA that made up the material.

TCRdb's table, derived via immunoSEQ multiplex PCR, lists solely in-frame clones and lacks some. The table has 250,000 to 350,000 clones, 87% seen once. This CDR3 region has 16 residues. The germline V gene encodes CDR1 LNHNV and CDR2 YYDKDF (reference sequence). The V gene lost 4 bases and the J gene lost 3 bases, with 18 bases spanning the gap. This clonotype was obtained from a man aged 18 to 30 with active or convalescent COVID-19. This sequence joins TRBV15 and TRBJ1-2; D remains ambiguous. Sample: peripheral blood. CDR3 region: CATSIDLPYRDYGYTF. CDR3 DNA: TGTGCCACCAGCATAGATTTACCCTACCGCGACTATGGCTACACCTTC.